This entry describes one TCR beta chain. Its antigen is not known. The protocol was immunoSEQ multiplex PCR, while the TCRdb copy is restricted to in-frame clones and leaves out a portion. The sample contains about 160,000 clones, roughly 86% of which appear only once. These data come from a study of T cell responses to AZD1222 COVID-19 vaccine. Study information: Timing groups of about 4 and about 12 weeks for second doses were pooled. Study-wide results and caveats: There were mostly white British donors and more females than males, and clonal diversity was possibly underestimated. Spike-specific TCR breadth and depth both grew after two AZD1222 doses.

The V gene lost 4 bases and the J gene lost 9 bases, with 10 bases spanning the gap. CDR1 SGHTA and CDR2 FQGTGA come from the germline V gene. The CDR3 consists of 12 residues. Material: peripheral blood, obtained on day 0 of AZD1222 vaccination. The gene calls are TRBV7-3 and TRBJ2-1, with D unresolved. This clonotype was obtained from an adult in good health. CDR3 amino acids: CASSSDVGEQFF. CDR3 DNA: TGTGCCAGCAGCTCGGACGTGGGTGAGCAGTTCTTC.